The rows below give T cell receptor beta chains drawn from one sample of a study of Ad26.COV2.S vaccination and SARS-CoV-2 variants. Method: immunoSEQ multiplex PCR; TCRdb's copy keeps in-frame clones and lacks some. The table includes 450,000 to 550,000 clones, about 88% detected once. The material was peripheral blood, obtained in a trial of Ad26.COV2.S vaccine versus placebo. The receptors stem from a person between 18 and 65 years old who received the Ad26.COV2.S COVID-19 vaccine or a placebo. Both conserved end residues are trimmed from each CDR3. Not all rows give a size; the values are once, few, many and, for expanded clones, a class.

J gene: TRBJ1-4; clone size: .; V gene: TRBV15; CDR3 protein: ATSRDLSAPVTNEKLF
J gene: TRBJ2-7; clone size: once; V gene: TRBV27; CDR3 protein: ASSLVERGAYYEQY
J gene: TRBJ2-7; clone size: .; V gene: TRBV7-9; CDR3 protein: ASSSGLIPYEQY
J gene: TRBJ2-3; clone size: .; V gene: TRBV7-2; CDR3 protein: ASRTSGGRKY
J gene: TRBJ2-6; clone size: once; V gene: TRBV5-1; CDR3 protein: ASSLVPGAGANVLT
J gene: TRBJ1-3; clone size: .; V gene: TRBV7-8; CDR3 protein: ASSLGRLNTIY
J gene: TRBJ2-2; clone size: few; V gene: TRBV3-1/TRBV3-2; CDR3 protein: ASSPGQGWTGELF
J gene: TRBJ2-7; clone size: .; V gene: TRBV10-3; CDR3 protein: AISESKISGRASEQY
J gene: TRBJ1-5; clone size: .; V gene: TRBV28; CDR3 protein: ASSLSRTGNQPQH
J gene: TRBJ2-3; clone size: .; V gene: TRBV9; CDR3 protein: ASSVWRERDTQY
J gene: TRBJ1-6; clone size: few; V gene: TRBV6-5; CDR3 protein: ASSYSGTGTSPLH
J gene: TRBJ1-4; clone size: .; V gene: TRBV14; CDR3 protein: ASSQVAGEKLF
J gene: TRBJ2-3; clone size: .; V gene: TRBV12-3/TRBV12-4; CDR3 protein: ASSRVGTDTQY
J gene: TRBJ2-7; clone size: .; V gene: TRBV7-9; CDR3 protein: ASKAEGQLYEQY
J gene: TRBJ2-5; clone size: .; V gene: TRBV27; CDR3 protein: ASRGGRNQETQY
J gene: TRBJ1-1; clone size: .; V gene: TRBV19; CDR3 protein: ASSIDGESTEAF
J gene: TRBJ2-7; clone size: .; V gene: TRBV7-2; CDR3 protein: ASSLTPISEQY
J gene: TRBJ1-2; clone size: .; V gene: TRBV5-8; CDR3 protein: ASSSWTVYNYGYT
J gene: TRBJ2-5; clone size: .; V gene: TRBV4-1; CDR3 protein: ASSQASGTSAETQY
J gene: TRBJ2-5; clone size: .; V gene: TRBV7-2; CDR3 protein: ASSTDRAATQY
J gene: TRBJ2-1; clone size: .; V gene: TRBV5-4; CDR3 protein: ASSGSGDRSSYNEQF
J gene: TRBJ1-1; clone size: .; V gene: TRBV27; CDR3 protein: ASNPTGTGNTEAF
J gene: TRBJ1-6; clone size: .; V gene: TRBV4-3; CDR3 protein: ASSRQNSPLH
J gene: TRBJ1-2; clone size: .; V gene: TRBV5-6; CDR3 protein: ASSSSGTGGYYGYT
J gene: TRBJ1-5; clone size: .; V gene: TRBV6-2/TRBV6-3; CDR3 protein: ASSYEGPTSNSNQPQH
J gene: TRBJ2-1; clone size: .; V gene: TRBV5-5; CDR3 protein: ASSSDLYEQF
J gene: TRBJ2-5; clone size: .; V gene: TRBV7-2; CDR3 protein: ASSRGSSGKETQY
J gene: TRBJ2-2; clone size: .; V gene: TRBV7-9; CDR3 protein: ASSTPWLRGVTGELF
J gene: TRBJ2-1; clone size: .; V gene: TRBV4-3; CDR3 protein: ASSQGLSGGAGEQF
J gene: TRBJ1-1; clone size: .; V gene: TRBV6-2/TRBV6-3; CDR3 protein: ASSYGRGRAVTEAF
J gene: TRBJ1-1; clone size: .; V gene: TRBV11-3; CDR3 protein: ASSLTDYTEAF
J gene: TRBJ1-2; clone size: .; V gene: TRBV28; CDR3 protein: ASSLGRDSHYGYT
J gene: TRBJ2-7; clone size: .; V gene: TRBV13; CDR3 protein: ASSLGGNPYEQY
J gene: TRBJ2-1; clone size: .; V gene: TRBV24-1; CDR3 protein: ATASGSNNEQF
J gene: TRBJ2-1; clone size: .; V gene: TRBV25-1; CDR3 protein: ASSGTGVRPLYNEQF
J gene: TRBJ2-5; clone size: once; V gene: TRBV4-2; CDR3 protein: ASSQDGDGIETQY
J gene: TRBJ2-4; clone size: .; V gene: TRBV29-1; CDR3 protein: SVTHLAKNIQY
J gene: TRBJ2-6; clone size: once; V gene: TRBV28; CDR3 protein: ASTQGESSGANVLT
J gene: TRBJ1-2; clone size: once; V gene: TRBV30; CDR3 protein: ARTALNYGYT
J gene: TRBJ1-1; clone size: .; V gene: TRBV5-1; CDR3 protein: ASSLTGTQDTEAF
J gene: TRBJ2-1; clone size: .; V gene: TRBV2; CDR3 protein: ASAQVPLDEQF
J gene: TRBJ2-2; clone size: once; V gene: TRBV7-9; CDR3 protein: ASSLVSLAPGELF
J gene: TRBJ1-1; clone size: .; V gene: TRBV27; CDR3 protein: ASSIFRGTEAF
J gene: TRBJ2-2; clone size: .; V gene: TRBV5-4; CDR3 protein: ASSLGLAANTGELF
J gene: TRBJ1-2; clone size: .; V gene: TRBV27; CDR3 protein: ASSSFQGHGYT
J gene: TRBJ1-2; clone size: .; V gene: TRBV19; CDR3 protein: ASSIGPGQSYGYT